This TCR beta chain was identified in a study of blood T cells in healthy people across ages. Regarding the study as a whole: Versus aged donors, long-lived donors had higher diversity and more naive CD4+ cells. Getting older went along with TCR beta diversity per million T cells dropping roughly linearly.

A second PCR of 7 to 11 cycles used a sample-barcoded 5' primer and a J-beta primer mix. TCRdb redid the calling of the 5' RACE reads with MiXCR, one entry per CDR3 protein. The sample holds around 280,000 distinct CDR3 sequences, roughly a quarter seen once. For this clonotype: The target antigen is unknown.

Per individual sample, total RNA of at least 5.5 micrograms was extracted. CDR1 and CDR2 from the germline V gene are SQVTM and ANQGSEA. The CDR3 length is 12 residues. The chain carries TRBV29-1 and TRBJ2-5; unclear D gene. TRBJ2-1 matches the DNA end more closely, so the J call is doubtful. The TCR was taken from a woman aged 65 to 85 in good health. Sequenced sample: blood. As DNA, the CDR3 is TGCAGCGTTGAACGGGCGTACAATGAGCAGTTCTTC. Translation gives CSVERAYNEQFF.